This is a list of T cell receptor beta chains from one sample in a study of T cells in Graves' hyperthyroidism and ophthalmopathy. TCRdb passed the multiplex PCR reads through MiXCR, listing each CDR3 protein once. The sample has some 340,000 distinct CDR3 sequences; roughly 13% are singletons. The sequencing sample was made of blood. The receptors shown here come from a woman aged 40-49 years with Graves' ophthalmopathy. The CDR3 runs from the conserved cysteine through the conserved F or W. D genes are given only for firm matches. Clone sizes are given selectively: once, few, many, or a class where the clone is expanded.

V: TRBV7-6; size: NA; J: TRBJ2-7; D: NA; CDR3: CASSPLGRDYEQYF; DNA: TGTGCCAGCAGCCCCTTGGGCAGGGACTACGAGCAGTACTTC
V: TRBV19; size: NA; J: TRBJ1-5; D: NA; CDR3: CASSIELGMGQPQHF; DNA: TGTGCCAGTAGTATAGAATTGGGGATGGGCCAGCCCCAGCATTTT
V: TRBV6-6; size: many; J: TRBJ2-1; D: NA; CDR3: CASSYSGLFEYNEQFF; DNA: TGTGCCAGCAGTTACTCTGGGCTCTTTGAATACAATGAGCAGTTCTTC
V: TRBV20-1; size: many; J: TRBJ1-5; D: NA; CDR3: CSAATRQTNQPQHF; DNA: TGCAGTGCTGCTACCCGACAGACCAATCAGCCCCAGCATTTT
V: TRBV2; size: many; J: TRBJ1-1; D: TRBD1; CDR3: CASRITGGWSDTEAFF; DNA: TGTGCCAGCAGAATCACAGGGGGCTGGTCGGACACTGAAGCTTTCTTT
V: TRBV19; size: many; J: TRBJ2-7; D: TRBD1; CDR3: CASSIGSRGNYEQYF; DNA: TGTGCCAGTAGTATAGGTAGCAGGGGGAACTACGAGCAGTACTTC
V: TRBV28; size: few; J: TRBJ1-1; D: TRBD1; CDR3: CASSFSPGTGPNTEAFF; DNA: TGTGCCAGCAGTTTCTCCCCTGGGACAGGGCCGAACACTGAAGCTTTCTTT
V: TRBV7-8; size: few; J: TRBJ1-1; D: NA; CDR3: CASRHMGGLRPEAFF; DNA: TGTGCCAGCAGGCATATGGGGGGTCTGAGGCCTGAAGCTTTCTTT
V: TRBV11-1; size: many; J: TRBJ2-6; D: TRBD1; CDR3: CASSPRTGARGANVLTF; DNA: TGTGCCAGCAGCCCAAGGACAGGGGCACGAGGGGCCAACGTCCTGACTTTC
V: TRBV12-5; size: many; J: TRBJ2-1; D: NA; CDR3: CASGSRDNEQFF; DNA: TGTGCTAGTGGTTCTCGGGACAATGAGCAGTTCTTC
V: TRBV20-1; size: many; J: TRBJ1-1; D: NA; CDR3: CSAKGLQMANTEAFF; DNA: TGCAGTGCGAAGGGACTACAGATGGCGAACACTGAAGCTTTCTTT
V: TRBV15; size: many; J: TRBJ1-3; D: TRBD1; CDR3: CATSREGQASTIYF; DNA: TGTGCCACCAGCAGGGAGGGACAGGCAAGCACCATATATTTT
V: TRBV27; size: few; J: TRBJ1-5; D: NA; CDR3: CASSLYFSGGQPNQPQHF; DNA: TGTGCCAGCAGTTTATATTTTTCGGGGGGCCAACCCAATCAGCCCCAGCATTTT
V: TRBV12-3/TRBV12-4; size: NA; J: TRBJ2-1; D: NA; CDR3: CASSHYRPNGQFF; DNA: TGTGCCAGCAGTCACTACAGACCCAATGGGCAGTTCTTC
V: TRBV12-3/TRBV12-4; size: many; J: TRBJ2-3; D: NA; CDR3: CASSVGFTDTQYF; DNA: TGTGCCAGCAGTGTCGGGTTCACAGATACGCAGTATTTT
V: TRBV2; size: many; J: TRBJ1-4; D: TRBD1; CDR3: CASSGTGFIEKLFF; DNA: TGTGCCAGCAGTGGGACAGGGTTCATTGAAAAACTGTTTTTT
V: TRBV2; size: many; J: TRBJ1-1; D: NA; CDR3: CASRWGGTEAFF; DNA: TGTGCCAGCAGGTGGGGCGGGACTGAAGCTTTCTTT
V: TRBV29-1; size: many; J: TRBJ2-7; D: NA; CDR3: CSVDSDSYEQYF; DNA: TGCAGCGTTGATTCGGACTCCTACGAGCAGTACTTC
V: TRBV15; size: many; J: TRBJ2-3; D: TRBD2; CDR3: CATRPAGGTDTQYF; DNA: TGTGCCACCAGGCCAGCGGGGGGCACAGATACGCAGTATTTT
V: TRBV7-8; size: many; J: TRBJ1-2; D: TRBD1; CDR3: CASSPMDRGYGYTF; DNA: TGTGCCAGCAGCCCCATGGACAGGGGGTATGGCTACACCTTC
V: TRBV6-2/TRBV6-3; size: NA; J: TRBJ1-5; D: NA; CDR3: CASSRLILRSQPQHF; DNA: TGTGCCAGCAGCCGATTGATACTAAGGAGTCAGCCCCAGCATTTT
V: TRBV20-1; size: NA; J: TRBJ1-2; D: NA; CDR3: CSAPSLGAANYGYTF; DNA: TGCAGTGCCCCGAGTCTCGGTGCAGCTAACTATGGCTACACCTTC
V: TRBV20-1; size: many; J: TRBJ1-1; D: NA; CDR3: CSARIGKLLGEAFF; DNA: TGCAGTGCTAGGATCGGGAAATTACTCGGTGAAGCTTTCTTT
V: TRBV28; size: many; J: TRBJ1-2; D: TRBD1; CDR3: CASSLGLGQPGPFTYGYTF; DNA: TGTGCCAGCAGTTTGGGCTTGGGACAGCCGGGTCCCTTTACCTATGGCTACACCTTC
V: TRBV6-5; size: many; J: TRBJ2-3; D: NA; CDR3: CASSYSFRARLTTDTQYF; DNA: TGTGCCAGCAGTTACTCGTTCCGGGCCCGCCTTACGACAGATACGCAGTATTTT
V: TRBV20-1; size: NA; J: TRBJ1-1; D: NA; CDR3: CSALAGFRGTEAFF; DNA: TGCAGTGCCCTCGCGGGTTTTCGGGGCACTGAAGCTTTCTTT
V: TRBV3-1; size: many; J: TRBJ1-4; D: NA; CDR3: CASSQRASRNEKLFF; DNA: TGTGCCAGCAGCCAAAGAGCCAGCCGTAATGAAAAACTGTTTTTT
V: TRBV6-1; size: many; J: TRBJ1-1; D: NA; CDR3: CASSSLSPGEAFF; DNA: TGTGCCAGCAGTTCCCTCAGTCCGGGTGAAGCTTTCTTT